The T cell receptor beta chain described here comes from a study of T cell repertoires in cytomegalovirus infection. Looking at the study overall: It was recently identified HLA-C-restricted and well-studied HLA-B-restricted CMV epitopes that the study used.

TCRdb itself ran the reads through MiXCR, one entry per CDR3 protein. The sample shows approximately 270,000 distinct CDR3 sequences, roughly 21% of them seen only once. The CDR3 loop spans 15 amino acids. The V and J ends lost 3 bases and 0 bases respectively, with 9 bases between them. CDR1 is MNHNS and CDR2 is SASEGT in the germline V gene. Study results and limitations: HLA-C-restricted TCR beta clonotypes specific for CMV led the ex vivo response.

This clonotype showed up many times. Its antigen is still unknown. This chain uses TRBV6-1 with TRBJ2-4, with TRBD1 as a possible D gene (5 bases). The source of this sequence is a human donor in good health (CMV status not recorded). Some clones in this sample may be carry-over from other donors' samples. The source material was cultured PBMCs, sampled from culture after CMV antigen stimulation. The CDR3 sequence: CASSEDKLAKNIQYF. CDR3 nucleotides: TGTGCCAGCAGTGAGGACAAATTAGCCAAAAACATTCAGTACTTC.